The rows below give T cell receptor beta chains drawn from one sample of a study of T cell responses to AZD1222 COVID-19 vaccine. Repertoires were generated with immunoSEQ multiplex PCR, while TCRdb's copy carries only in-frame clones and drops some. Here the sample spans over 80,000 clones, more than 80% being singletons. Sample: peripheral blood, taken on day 0 of AZD1222 vaccination. The receptors here all came from an adult in good health. CDR3s include the opening cysteine and the closing phenylalanine or tryptophan. Not every row has a clone size; where given, it reads once, few, many or a size class.

size,V,J,CDR3
NA,TRBV2,TRBJ2-4,CAGRDGDIQYF
NA,TRBV28,TRBJ2-7,CASSWGGRSEQYF
NA,TRBV30,TRBJ1-5,CAWSGGYNQPQHF
NA,TRBV6-4,TRBJ2-2,CASSLGGGELFF
NA,TRBV2,TRBJ1-1,CASSLDRVNTEAFF
NA,TRBV3-1/TRBV3-2,TRBJ2-1,CASSQPPDGRAEFQFF
few,TRBV7-9,TRBJ2-1,CAYRGSSYNEQFF
once,TRBV5-6,TRBJ1-2,CASSLDYRVPNYGYTF
NA,TRBV11-2,TRBJ2-7,CASSWLAVGGGSYEQYF
NA,TRBV5-6,TRBJ2-5,CASSLSGLGTQYF
NA,TRBV9,TRBJ1-2,CASSESPRYSPYGYTF
NA,TRBV5-1,TRBJ2-7,CASSSGSVLAETYEQYF
NA,TRBV9,TRBJ2-2,CASSPGQGRTGELFF
NA,TRBV5-1,TRBJ2-7,CASSPGQSTYEQYF
NA,TRBV10-1,TRBJ1-1,CASSEIAGTEAFF
NA,TRBV10-2,TRBJ2-3,CASSDPVSTDTQYF
NA,TRBV5-1,TRBJ2-5,CASSFGDNQETQYF
NA,TRBV29-1,TRBJ2-1,CSARRSDEQFF
once,TRBV30,TRBJ2-4,CAWTPGTPIQYF
NA,TRBV7-2,TRBJ1-2,CASSSTRVGYTF
NA,TRBV3-1/TRBV3-2,TRBJ1-5,CASSGTVYQPQHF
NA,TRBV6-5,TRBJ1-6,CASSYSLQANSPLHF
NA,TRBV3-1/TRBV3-2,TRBJ2-1,CASSPQGNEQFF
NA,TRBV15,TRBJ1-5,CATSREPGTQHF
few,TRBV7-3,TRBJ1-1,CASSYAGNTEAFF
NA,TRBV7-2,TRBJ1-5,CASSPDSRNQPQHF
NA,TRBV30,TRBJ1-2,CAWSLSGGSVNGYTF
NA,TRBV10-3,TRBJ2-1,CAVRENGYNEQFF
NA,TRBV4-2,TRBJ2-1,CASSPGQGARYEQFF
NA,TRBV4-3,TRBJ1-2,CASSQGGSGKGYTF
NA,TRBV7-3,TRBJ2-5,CASSRTGGETQYF
NA,TRBV9,TRBJ2-1,CASSEGTGSYNEQFF
NA,TRBV11-2,TRBJ2-2,CASSLTGQGLSGELFF
NA,TRBV6-5,TRBJ2-7,CASKNGRGVVYEQYF
NA,TRBV28,TRBJ2-7,CASTQSRYEQYF
once,TRBV11-2,TRBJ1-1,CASSLGQGNTEAFF
NA,TRBV7-9,TRBJ2-7,CASSPGGYEQYF
NA,TRBV10-3,TRBJ2-3,CAIQESGGRGTDTQYF
NA,TRBV6-6,TRBJ2-2,CASEPGRRTGELFF
NA,TRBV5-6,TRBJ1-4,CASSLGKSVFF
NA,TRBV6-5,TRBJ2-1,CASSLRTPHSYNEQFF
NA,TRBV24-1,TRBJ2-2,CATSDLGRGTGELFF
NA,TRBV3-1/TRBV3-2,TRBJ2-1,CASSPGLAGGAVGEQFF
NA,TRBV6-5,TRBJ1-1,CASSYLEGAYEAFF
NA,TRBV9,TRBJ1-3,CASSARGGSSGNTIYF
NA,TRBV3-1/TRBV3-2,TRBJ2-7,CASAPPRSSGSYEQYF
once,TRBV6-5,TRBJ1-3,CASSYSPVETGNTIYF